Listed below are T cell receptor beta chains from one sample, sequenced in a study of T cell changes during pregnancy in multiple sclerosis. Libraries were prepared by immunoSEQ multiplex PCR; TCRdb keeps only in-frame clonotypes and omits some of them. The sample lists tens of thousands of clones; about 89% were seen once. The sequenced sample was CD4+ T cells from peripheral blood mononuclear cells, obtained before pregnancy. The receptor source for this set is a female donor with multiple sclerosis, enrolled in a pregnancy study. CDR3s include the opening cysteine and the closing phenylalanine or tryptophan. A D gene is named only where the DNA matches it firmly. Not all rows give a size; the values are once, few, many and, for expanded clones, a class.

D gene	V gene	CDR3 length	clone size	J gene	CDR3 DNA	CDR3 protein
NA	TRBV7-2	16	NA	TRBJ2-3	TGTGCCAGCAGCCCACCCAGCAGGGGAGGCACAGATACGCAGTATTTT	CASSPPSRGGTDTQYF
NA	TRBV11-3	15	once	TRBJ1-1	TGTGCCAGCAGCCTGGCAGGGGACCTGAACACTGAAGCTTTCTTT	CASSLAGDLNTEAFF
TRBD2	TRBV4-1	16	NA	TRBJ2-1	TGCGCCAGCAGCCAACCAACTAGCGGGGGCCGCAATGAGCAGTTCTTC	CASSQPTSGGRNEQFF
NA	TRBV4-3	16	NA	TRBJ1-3	TGCGCCAGCAGCCAAGCCCTACGCTCCTCTGGAAACACCATATATTTT	CASSQALRSSGNTIYF
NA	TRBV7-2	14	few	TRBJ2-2	TGTGCCAGCAGCTTAAGATTGGGGGCCGAGGAGCTGTTTTTT	CASSLRLGAEELFF
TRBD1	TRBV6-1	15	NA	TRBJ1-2	TGTGCCAGCAGTCCGGGACAGGACCCTAACTATGGCTACACCTTC	CASSPGQDPNYGYTF
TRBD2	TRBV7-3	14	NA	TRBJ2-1	TGTGCCAGCACTGTAGCGGGGGGGCGGGGTGAGCAGTTCTTC	CASTVAGGRGEQFF
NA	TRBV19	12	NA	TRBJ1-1	TGTGCCAGTAGTATAGCGGAACAGGAAGCTTTCTTT	CASSIAEQEAFF
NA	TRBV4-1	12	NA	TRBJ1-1	TGCGCCAGCAGCCATGGGGCGTTTACAGCTTTCTTT	CASSHGAFTAFF
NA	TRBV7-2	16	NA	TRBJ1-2	TGTGCCAGCAGCTTTAGTAAGGCAGGGGAGTACTATGGCTACACCTTC	CASSFSKAGEYYGYTF
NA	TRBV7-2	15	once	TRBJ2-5	TGTGCCAGCAGCTTAGCAGCTAGTAGGGGGGAGACCCAGTACTTC	CASSLAASRGETQYF
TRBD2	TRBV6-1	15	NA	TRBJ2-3	TGTGCCAGCAGTCTAGCGGGGGGGCCACCAGATACGCAGTATTTT	CASSLAGGPPDTQYF
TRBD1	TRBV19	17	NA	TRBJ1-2	TGTGCCAGTAGTATCCCTCGGGACAGGGCCTATTACTATGGCTACACCTTC	CASSIPRDRAYYYGYTF
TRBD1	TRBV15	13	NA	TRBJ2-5	TGTGCCACCAAGCAGACAGGGCGAGAGACCCAGTACTTC	CATKQTGRETQYF
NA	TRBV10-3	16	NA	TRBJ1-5	TGTGCCATCAGTGAGTCGAATCCAGGGGTCGATCAGCCCCAGCATTTT	CAISESNPGVDQPQHF
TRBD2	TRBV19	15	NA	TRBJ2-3	TGTGCCTCAAGGAGCGGGGGTGGATTCGGAGATACGCAGTATTTT	CASRSGGGFGDTQYF
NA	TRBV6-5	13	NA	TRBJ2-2	TGTGCCAGCAGTTACCAAAACACCGGGGAGCTGTTTTTT	CASSYQNTGELFF
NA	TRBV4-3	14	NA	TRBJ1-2	TGCGCCAGCAGCCAACAGGCAGGGAACTATGGCTACACCTTC	CASSQQAGNYGYTF
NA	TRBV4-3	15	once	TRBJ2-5	TGCGCCAGCAGCCCTGCAGGGCAGGGTGTGGAGACCCAGTACTTC	CASSPAGQGVETQYF
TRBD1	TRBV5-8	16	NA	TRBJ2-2	TGTGCCAGCAGTTTGGACAGGGGGCAAAACACCGGGGAGCTGTTTTTT	CASSLDRGQNTGELFF
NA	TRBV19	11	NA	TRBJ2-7	TGTGCCAGTAGTAGAGGGTACGAGCAGTACTTC	CASSRGYEQYF
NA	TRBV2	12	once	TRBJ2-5	TGTGCCAGCACACGTGACATGGGGACCCAGTACTTC	CASTRDMGTQYF
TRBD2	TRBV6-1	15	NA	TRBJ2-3	TGTGCCAGCGGCCCTAGCGGGGGCACCACAGATACGCAGTATTTT	CASGPSGGTTDTQYF
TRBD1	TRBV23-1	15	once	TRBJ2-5	TGCGCCAGCAGTCAAGGCAGGGGGTACCAAGAGACCCAGTACTTC	CASSQGRGYQETQYF
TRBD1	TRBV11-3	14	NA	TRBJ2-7	TGTGCCAGCAGCTTAGGGACAGGGATCTACGAGCAGTACTTC	CASSLGTGIYEQYF
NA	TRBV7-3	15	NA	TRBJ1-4	TGTGCCAGCAGCTTAATAGGCGGGGTCGGGGAAAAACTGTTTTTT	CASSLIGGVGEKLFF
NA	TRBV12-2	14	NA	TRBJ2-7	TGTGCAAGTCGCTTAGCCGGGACAGTCTACGAGCAGTACTTC	CASRLAGTVYEQYF
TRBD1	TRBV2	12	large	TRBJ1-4	TGTGCCAGCGGGCGACAGGGGGAAATCTCCCACTTT	CASGRQGEISHF
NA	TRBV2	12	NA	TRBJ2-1	TGTGCCAGCAGTGAAGGCGGGGACGAGCAGTTCTTC	CASSEGGDEQFF
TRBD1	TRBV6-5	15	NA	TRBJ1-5	TGTGCCAGCAGTTACTCAAGGGGGCGCGATCAGCCCCAGCATTTT	CASSYSRGRDQPQHF
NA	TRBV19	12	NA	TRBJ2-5	TGTGCCAGTAGTATACCGGGGGAGACCCAGTACTTC	CASSIPGETQYF
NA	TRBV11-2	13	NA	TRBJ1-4	TGTGCCAGCAGCTTAGCCGCGGATGAAAAACTGTTTTTT	CASSLAADEKLFF
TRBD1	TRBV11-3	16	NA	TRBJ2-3	TGTGCCAGCAGCTTGTCCACCGGGACAGGGGAAGATACGCAGTATTTT	CASSLSTGTGEDTQYF
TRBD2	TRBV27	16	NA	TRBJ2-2	TGTGCCAGCAGATTAGCGGGGGGATCGAACACCGGGGAGCTGTTTTTT	CASRLAGGSNTGELFF
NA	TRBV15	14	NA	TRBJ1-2	TGTGCCACCAGCAGAGGCGGGCCACCTTATGGCTACACCTTC	CATSRGGPPYGYTF
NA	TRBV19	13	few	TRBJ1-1	TGTGCCAGTGGATTTCGGGAGAACACTGAAGCTTTCTTT	CASGFRENTEAFF
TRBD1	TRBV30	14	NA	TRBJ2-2	TGTGCCTGGAGTGGGACAGGGGTCCTCGGGGAGCTGTTTTTT	CAWSGTGVLGELFF
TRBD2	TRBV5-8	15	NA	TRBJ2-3	TGTGCCAGCAGCTTGCCCGGGACTAGAGTAGATACGCAGTATTTT	CASSLPGTRVDTQYF
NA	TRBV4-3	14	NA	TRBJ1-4	TGCGCCAGCAGCCAAGGGACAGATAATGAAAAACTGTTTTTT	CASSQGTDNEKLFF
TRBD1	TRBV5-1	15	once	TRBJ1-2	TGCGCCAGCAGCCCGGGTTGGACAGGGGGATATGGCTACACCTTC	CASSPGWTGGYGYTF
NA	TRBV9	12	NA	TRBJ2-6	TGTGCCAGCAGCCCTTCCGGGGGCGTCCTGACTTTC	CASSPSGGVLTF
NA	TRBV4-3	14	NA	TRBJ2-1	TGCGCCAGCAGCCAAGGAGTTATCTCCAATGAGCAGTTCTTC	CASSQGVISNEQFF
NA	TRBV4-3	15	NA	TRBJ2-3	TGCGCCAGCAGCCGTCGACTCTCGGGCACAGATACGCAGTATTTT	CASSRRLSGTDTQYF
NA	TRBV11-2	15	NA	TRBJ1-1	TGTGCCAGCAGCTTAACAGGAGTTATGAACACTGAAGCTTTCTTT	CASSLTGVMNTEAFF
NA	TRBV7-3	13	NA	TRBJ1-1	TGTGCCAGCAGCTTAATGAGGGACACTGAAGCTTTCTTT	CASSLMRDTEAFF
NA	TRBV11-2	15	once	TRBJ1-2	TGTGCCAGCAGCTTACAAGGAGCTGTAAACTATGGCTACACCTTC	CASSLQGAVNYGYTF
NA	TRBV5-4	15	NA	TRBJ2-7	TGTGCCAGCAGCTTGGATCCGGGGACATATTACGAGCAGTACTTC	CASSLDPGTYYEQYF
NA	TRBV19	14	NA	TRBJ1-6	TGTGCCACCCGCCTCGACAGATCTAATTCACCCCTCCACTTT	CATRLDRSNSPLHF
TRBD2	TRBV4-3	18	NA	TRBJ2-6	TGCGCCAGCAGCCAAGGGGGGGGACGGGGCTCTGGGGCCAACGTCCTGACTTTC	CASSQGGGRGSGANVLTF
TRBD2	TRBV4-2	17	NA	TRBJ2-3	TGTGCCAGCAGCCAACTACTAGCGGGGGCCTTAACAGATACGCAGTATTTT	CASSQLLAGALTDTQYF